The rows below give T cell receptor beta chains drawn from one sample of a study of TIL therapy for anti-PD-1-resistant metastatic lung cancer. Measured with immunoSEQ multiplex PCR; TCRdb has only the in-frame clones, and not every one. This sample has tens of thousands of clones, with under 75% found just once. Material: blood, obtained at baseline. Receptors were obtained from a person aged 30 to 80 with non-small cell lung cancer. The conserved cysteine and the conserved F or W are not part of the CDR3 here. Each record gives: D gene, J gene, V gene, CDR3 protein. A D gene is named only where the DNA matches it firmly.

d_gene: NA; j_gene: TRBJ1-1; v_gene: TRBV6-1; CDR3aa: ASDYYQGNTEAF
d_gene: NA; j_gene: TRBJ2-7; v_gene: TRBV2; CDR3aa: ASSVMYEQY
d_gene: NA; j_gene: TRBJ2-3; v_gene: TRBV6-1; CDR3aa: ASSENWSVHTQY
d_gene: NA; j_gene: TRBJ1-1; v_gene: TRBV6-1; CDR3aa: ASSEYRLNTEAF
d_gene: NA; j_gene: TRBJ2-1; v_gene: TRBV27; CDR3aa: ASRSTLRPPYNEQF
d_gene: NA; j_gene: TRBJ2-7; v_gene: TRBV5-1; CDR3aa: ASSWDTTYEQY
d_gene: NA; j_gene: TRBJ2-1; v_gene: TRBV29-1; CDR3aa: SVELALFSYNEQF
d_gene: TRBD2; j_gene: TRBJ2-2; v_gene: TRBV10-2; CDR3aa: ASHLAGGRTGELF
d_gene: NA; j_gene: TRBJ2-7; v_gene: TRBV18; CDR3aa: ASSPSVHGTLDEQY
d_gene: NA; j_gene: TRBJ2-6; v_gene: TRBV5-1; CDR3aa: ASSLGQIFLSGANVLT
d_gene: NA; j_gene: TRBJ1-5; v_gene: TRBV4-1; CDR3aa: ASSQNVVWPQH
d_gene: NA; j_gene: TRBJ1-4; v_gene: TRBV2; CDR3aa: ASSELRGPNEKLF
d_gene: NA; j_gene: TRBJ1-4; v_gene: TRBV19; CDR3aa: ASSIRRSATNEKLF
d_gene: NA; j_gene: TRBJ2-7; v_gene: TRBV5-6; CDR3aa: ASSLKIYEQY
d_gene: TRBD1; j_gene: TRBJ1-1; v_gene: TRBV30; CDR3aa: AWRATGGTEAF
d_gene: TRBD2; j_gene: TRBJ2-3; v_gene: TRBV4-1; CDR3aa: ASRGTSRYTDTQY
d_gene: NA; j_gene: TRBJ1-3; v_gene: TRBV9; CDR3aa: ASSADGLSGY
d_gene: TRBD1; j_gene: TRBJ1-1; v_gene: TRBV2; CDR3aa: ASRIDRGLVEAF
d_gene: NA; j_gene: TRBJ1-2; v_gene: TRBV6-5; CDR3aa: ASSYFDSYGYT
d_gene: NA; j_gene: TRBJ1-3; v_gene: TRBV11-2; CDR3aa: ASSATGISGNTIY
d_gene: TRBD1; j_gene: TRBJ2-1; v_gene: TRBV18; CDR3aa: ASSPGTDREQF
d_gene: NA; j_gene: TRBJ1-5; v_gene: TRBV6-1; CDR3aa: ASSEMWGGRSPQH
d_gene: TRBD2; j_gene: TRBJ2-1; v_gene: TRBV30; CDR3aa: AVTGGLGNEQF
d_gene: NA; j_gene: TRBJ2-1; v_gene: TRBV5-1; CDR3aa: ASTRGFSNYNEQF
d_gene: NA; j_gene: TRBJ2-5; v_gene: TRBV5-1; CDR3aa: ASSLSLASETQY
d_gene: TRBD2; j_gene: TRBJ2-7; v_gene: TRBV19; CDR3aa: ASSIGLAGVYEQY
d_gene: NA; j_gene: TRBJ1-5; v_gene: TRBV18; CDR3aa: ASSLGQINQPQH
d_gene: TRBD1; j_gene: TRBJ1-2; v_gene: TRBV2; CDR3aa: ASKGTEAGYT
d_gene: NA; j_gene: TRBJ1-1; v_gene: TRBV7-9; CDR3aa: ASIGPDKAF
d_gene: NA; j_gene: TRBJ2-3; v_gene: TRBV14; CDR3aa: ASSPRTANTDTQY
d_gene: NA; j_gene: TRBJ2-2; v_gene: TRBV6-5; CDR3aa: ASSYTDTGELF
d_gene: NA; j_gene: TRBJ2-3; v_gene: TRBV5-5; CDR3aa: ASSFRNPGVSDTQY
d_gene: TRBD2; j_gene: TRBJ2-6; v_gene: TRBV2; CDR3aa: ASSEGGGSSGANVLT
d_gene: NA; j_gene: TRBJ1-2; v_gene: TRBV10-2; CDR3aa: ASSYDDGGYGYT
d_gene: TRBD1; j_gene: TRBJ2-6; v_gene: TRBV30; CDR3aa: AWRTGSSSGANVLT
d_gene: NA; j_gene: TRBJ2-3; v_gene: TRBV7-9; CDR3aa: ASSLGGDITDTQY
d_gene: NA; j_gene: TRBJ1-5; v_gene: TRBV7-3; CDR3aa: ASNLFVGGGQPQH
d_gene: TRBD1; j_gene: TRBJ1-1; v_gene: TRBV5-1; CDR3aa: ASSFTGGDTEAF
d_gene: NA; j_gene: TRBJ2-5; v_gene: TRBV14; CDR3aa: ASSHLFELEETQY
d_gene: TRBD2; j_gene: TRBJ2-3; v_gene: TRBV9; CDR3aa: ASSVVGSGAGGIADTQY
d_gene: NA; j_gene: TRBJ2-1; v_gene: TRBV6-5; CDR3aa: ASRTVGYNEQF
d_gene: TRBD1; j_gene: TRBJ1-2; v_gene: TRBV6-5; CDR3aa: ASSYGDRDGYT
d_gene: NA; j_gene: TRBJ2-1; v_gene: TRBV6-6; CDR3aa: ASSYEGPSYNEQF
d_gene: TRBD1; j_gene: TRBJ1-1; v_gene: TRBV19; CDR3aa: ASGDRALNTEAF
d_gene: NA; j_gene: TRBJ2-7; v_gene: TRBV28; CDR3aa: ASSSPGSYEQY
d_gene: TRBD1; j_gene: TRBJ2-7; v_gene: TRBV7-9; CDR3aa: ASSSYRDSYEQY
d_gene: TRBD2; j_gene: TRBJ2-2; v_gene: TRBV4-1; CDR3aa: ASSPGSGGTGELF
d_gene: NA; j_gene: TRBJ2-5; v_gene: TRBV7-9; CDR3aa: ASTKGEETQY
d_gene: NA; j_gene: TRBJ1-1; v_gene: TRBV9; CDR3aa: ASSVVTQNTEAF
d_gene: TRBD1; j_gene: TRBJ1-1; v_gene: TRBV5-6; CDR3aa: ASSSGTGGEAF
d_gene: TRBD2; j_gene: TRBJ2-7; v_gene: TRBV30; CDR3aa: AWSDGREQY
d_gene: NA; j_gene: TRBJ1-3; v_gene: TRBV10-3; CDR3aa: ATDTGNTIY
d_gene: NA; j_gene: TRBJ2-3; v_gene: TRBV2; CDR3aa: ASSGQGGIPDTQY
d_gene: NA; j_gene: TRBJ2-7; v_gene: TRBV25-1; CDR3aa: ASSEVGGTRDYEQY
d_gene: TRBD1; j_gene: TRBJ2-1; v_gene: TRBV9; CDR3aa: ASSVHPGQKLYNEQF